This TCR beta chain was recovered during a study of CD8 T cells in ankylosing spondylitis. Overall study results and limits: Matched ankylosing spondylitis synovial fluid reportedly showed significant enrichment of disease-linked clones. The study identified a TCR beta motif of several highly homologous variants that appeared characteristic of ankylosing spondylitis blood. Relatively scarce in peripheral blood, disease-linked clones were CD8+.

As to this clonotype: Antigen: not known.

Construction of TCR beta libraries was performed using quantitative 5'-RACE with molecular barcodes. TCRdb independently ran MiXCR on the 5' RACE reads; one entry per CDR3 protein. The sample has around 340,000 distinct CDR3 sequences; roughly 20% are singletons. Looked up from germline, CDR1 is SEHNR and CDR2 is FQNEAQ (reference sequence). This CDR3 region has 13 residues. With V trimmed by 4 bases and J by 4 bases, 3 bases remained unmatched. The source material was blood, either unsorted or a sorted T cell fraction (not recorded which). The rearrangement joins TRBV7-9 to TRBJ2-7, with 8 bases that match TRBD1. This receptor was taken from a male donor with ankylosing spondylitis or in good health (not recorded which). CDR3 loop: CASSWYRGYEQYF. CDR3 nucleotide sequence: TGTGCCAGCAGCTGGTACAGGGGGTACGAGCAGTACTTC. The full variable domain, its missing parts supplied by reference TRBV7-9 and TRBJ2-7, is DTGVSQNPRHKITKRGQNVTFRCDPISEHNRLYWYRQTLGQGPEFLTYFQNEAQLEKSRLLSDRFSAERPKGSFSTLEIQRTEQGDSAMYLCASSWYRGYEQYFGPGTRLTVT.